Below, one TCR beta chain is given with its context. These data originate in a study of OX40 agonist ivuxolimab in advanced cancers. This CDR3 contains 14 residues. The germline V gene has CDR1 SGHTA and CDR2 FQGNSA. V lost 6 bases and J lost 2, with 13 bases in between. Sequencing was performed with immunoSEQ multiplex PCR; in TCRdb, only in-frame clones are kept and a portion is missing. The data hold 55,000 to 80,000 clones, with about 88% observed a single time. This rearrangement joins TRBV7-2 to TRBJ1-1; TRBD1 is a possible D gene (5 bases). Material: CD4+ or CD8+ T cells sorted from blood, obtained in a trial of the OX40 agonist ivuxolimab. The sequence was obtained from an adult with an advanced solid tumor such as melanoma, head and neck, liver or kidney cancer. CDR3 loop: CASSFGRGNTEAFF. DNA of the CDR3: TGTGCCAGCAGTTTCGGGAGGGGAAACACTGAAGCTTTCTTT.